This entry describes one T cell receptor beta chain. Its antigen is not identified. CDR3 length: 13 amino acids. The V end was cut by 3 bases, the J end by 5 bases, with 10 bases between. The data stem from a study of T cell responses to AZD1222 COVID-19 vaccine. Study findings and constraints: After the peak T cell response, and only then, were repertoires sampled. Of spike-specific TCRs, nearly half reportedly target regions left unmutated in variants. Once two AZD1222 doses were given, Spike-specific TCR breadth and depth went up.

Assay: immunoSEQ multiplex PCR; the TCRdb copy retains only in-frame clones and omits some. The data contain 150,000 to 200,000 clones, 93% of them seen just once; the ten biggest clones take up 0.9% to 1.1%. J is TRBJ2-5 and V is TRBV12-3 or TRBV12-4, with D perhaps TRBD2 (6 bases). The receptor's source is an adult who received the AZD1222 COVID-19 vaccine. This specimen was peripheral blood, taken 28 days after the second AZD1222 dose. The CDR3 sequence is CASSLTRSETQYF. CDR3 nucleotides: TGTGCCAGCAGTTTGACTAGATCTGAGACCCAGTACTTC.